This T cell receptor beta chain was found in a study of T-cell memory formation after mild COVID-19 (dated by TCRdb to 2020 to 2022). About the investigation overall: Most TCR sequence clusters were specific to one of the two donors. In two donors, T-cell clones that expanded and contracted after mild COVID-19 were followed by sequencing TCRalpha and TCRbeta repertoires longitudinally. The cohort comprised two young, previously healthy adult volunteers, one female and one male. General conclusions and limits of the study: Contracting CD4+ clones turned up mainly in the CM and EM memory subsets, whereas EMRA was where CD8+ clones were enriched. Whether the second-wave clones peaking on day 37 were SARS-CoV-2 specific was not confirmed. Clones contracting from day 15 to 85 had balanced CD4/CD8 phenotypes, while a second wave expanding from day 15 to 37 was biased towards CD4+. Some responding clones were found in pre-infection memory, which suggests that pre-existing cross-reactive memory T cells took part in the SARS-CoV-2 response. Only two mild cases were covered by the study, and larger cohorts that include severe cases with pre-infection samples were considered necessary.

The CDR3 has 15 amino acids, counting the end cysteine and phenylalanine. Only the CDR3 part of the read is kept: 45 bases, read in frame from the first base. V sheds 1 base and J sheds 5 bases, leaving 15 bases between their ends. CDR1 is given as SEHNR and CDR2 as FQNEAQ, both from the germline V gene (reference sequence). Instrument on record: Illumina NovaSeq 6000. cDNA libraries for TCRalpha and TCRbeta were prepared by 5'RACE using constant-segment primers, with sample barcodes and unique molecular identifiers added. RNA was extracted from every sample with Trizol reagent. Amplification of the libraries took two PCR steps, and the second step added a second sample barcode plus Illumina TruSeq adapters. Sequencing of the libraries was done on an Illumina NovaSeq, producing 2 x 150 bp paired-end reads. The original methods were these. Reads were demultiplexed and collapsed into UMI-guided consensus sequences with migec v1.2.7. Using mixcr v2.1.11, the UMI consensuses were aligned to TRA and TRB V and J templates and assembled into clonotypes. A clonotype was counted as expanded or contracted only when both edgeR and NoisET called the clonotype significant, with the noise models trained on biological replicates. For edgeR calls, the cutoffs were a false discovery rate-adjusted p below 0.01 and a log2 fold-change threshold of 1. As an exploratory analysis of dynamics, PCA with hierarchical clustering was applied to max-normalized trajectories of the 1000 most abundant clonotypes. Separately sequenced CD4+ and CD8+ repertoires were used to assign the CD4 or CD8 phenotype of responding clones. TCRdb reprocessed the public reads (quality trimming at Q25 with fastp, clone calling with MiXCR) and kept in-frame beta chains. Each CDR3 protein appears once, grouped with its most common genes and DNA. The V and J calls were not made by the authors but by TCRdb's processing. The table for this sample lists about 340,000 distinct CDR3 sequences; approximately 14% of them were counted only once. Roughly 22% of the sample is held by the ten biggest clonotypes.

Ficoll-Paque density gradient centrifugation was the method used to isolate PBMCs. The table lists this clonotype with a few counts. Its antigen remains undetermined. Base qualities are not at hand, and no much larger clone is one base apart. This TCR derives from a man between 18 and 29 years old who had mild COVID-19 (a few samples of this study predate the infection). The sample titles of this study are shuffled in the database, so cell type and time point are left out; the donor was told from shared clones. Specimen: PBMCs or a T cell subset sorted from them (not recorded which). The chain employs TRBV7-9 and TRBJ2-7; the D gene could be TRBD1 or TRBD2, each one agreeing over 6 bases. The DNA sequence reads TGTGCCAGCAGCTTAGTACAAACAGGGAGGAACGAGCAGTACTTC. This yields the protein CASSLVQTGRNEQYF. Beyond the CDR3, the reference TRBV7-9 and TRBJ2-7 genes provide the residues; the full variable domain reads: DTGVSQNPRHKITKRGQNVTFRCDPISEHNRLYWYRQTLGQGPEFLTYFQNEAQLEKSRLLSDRFSAERPKGSFSTLEIQRTEQGDSAMYLCASSLVQTGRNEQYFGPGTRLTVT.